This record concerns one TCR beta chain sequence. Its antigen is unidentified. The sample is drawn from a study of siplizumab effects on memory and regulatory T cells. Study-wide results and caveats: Treg origin accounted for an average of around 69% of mappable alloreactive CD4+ clones with siplizumab and 25% to 30% in controls. It was never confirmed that proliferating Tregs from siplizumab cultures were suppressive.

The V segment lost 5 bases and the J segment 7 bases; nucleotides outside the gene matches: 6. The CDR3 runs to 14 residues. CDR1 is MNHEY and CDR2 is SVGAGI in the germline V gene. Produced via immunoSEQ multiplex PCR; TCRdb's table is partial and in-frame only. This sample carries some 100,000 clones, more than 95% of them seen once, and the ten largest clones take 0.031%. The receptor was isolated from a human donor in good health. The chain joins TRBV6-5 to TRBJ1-2, with 11 bases lining up with TRBD1. Sequencing used naive CD4+ T cells sorted from blood. CDR3 nucleotides: TGTGCCAGCAGTAAATGGACAGGGGGCCGTGGCTACACCTTC. The encoded protein is CASSKWTGGRGYTF.